This entry lists 10 T cell receptor beta chains sequenced from one sample in a study of blood T cell repertoires in COVID-19 (dated by TCRdb to the early 2020s). Library preparation used the immunoSEQ multiplex PCR assay. TCRdb carries this immuneACCESS record with in-frame sequences only. Its versions omit some clonotypes, under half of them owing to an unresolved V gene in the studies checked, with the rest unexplained. This sample has approximately 100,000 clones in its table, and roughly 82% of those were observed once. Together, the top ten hold about 12% of the sample. Sequencing was carried out using peripheral blood. The origin of the receptors is a human donor in a cohort sampled during active COVID-19.

V usage is TRBV7-9 and J usage is TRBJ1-1; TRBD1 agrees at 8 bases. With V trimmed by 2 bases and J by 5 bases, 7 bases remained unmatched. CDR1 SEHNR and CDR2 FQNEAQ come from the germline V gene (reference sequence). The CDR3 is made up of 15 amino acids. The CDR3 DNA reads as TGTGCCAGCAGCTTACGCAGGGGGCGGGAGACTGAAGCTTTCTTT. Protein product: CASSLRRGRETEAFF.

This chain uses TRBV7-2 with TRBJ2-5; D gene unclear. The ends were cut back, 7 bases at V and 2 bases at J, with 14 bases in the middle. The CDR3 length is 14 residues. Per the germline V gene, CDR1 is SGHTA and CDR2 is FQGNSA. The DNA for the CDR3 is TGTGCCAGCACCCCAGAGGTAGTTCAAGAGACCCAGTACTTC. This gives the protein CASTPEVVQETQYF.

J is TRBJ2-1 and V is TRBV11-2, with a tentative D call TRBD2 (6 bases). Germline values: CDR1 SGHAT, CDR2 FQNNGV. CDR3 length: 19 amino acids. V was pared by 5 bases and J by 10 bases, with 33 bases between. The CDR3 DNA sequence: TGTGCCAGCAGCCCAGGAGTTAGAGGTGTCTTCAGTACGGGGGAGGAGCAGTTCTTC. This sequence encodes CASSPGVRGVFSTGEEQFF.

The chain couples TRBV4-3 to TRBJ1-2; D not resolved. The CDR3 spans 15 residues. Trimming removed 0 bases at V and 8 bases at J, with 16 bases between. CDR1 and CDR2 from the germline V gene are LGHNA and YSLEER. CDR3 residues: CASSQDWSNERGYTF. As DNA, the CDR3 is TGCGCCAGCAGCCAAGATTGGTCCAACGAACGGGGCTACACCTTC.

This chain joins TRBV9 and TRBJ1-2, with TRBD1 identical over 11 bases. The CDR3 covers 15 residues. Germline assignment: CDR1 SGDLS and CDR2 YYNGEE. V was pared by 1 base and J by 8 bases, with 7 bases of the junction left unmatched. Here the CDR3 reads CASSVNPGQGEGYTF. As DNA, the CDR3 is TGTGCCAGCAGCGTAAACCCGGGACAGGGGGAAGGCTACACCTTC.

The gene calls are TRBV3-1 (or the pseudogene TRBV3-2) and TRBJ1-1, with 12 nucleotides matching TRBD1. This CDR3 spans 15 amino acids. Germline values: CDR1 LGHDT, CDR2 YNNKEL (reference sequence). Losses at the gene ends were 8 bases for V and 4 bases for J; bases not matched to a gene: 8. The CDR3 is CASGTGGADSTEAFF. The CDR3 nucleotides are TGTGCCAGCGGGACAGGGGGCGCCGATAGCACTGAAGCTTTCTTT.

This clone appeared a few times. This chain connects TRBV7-9 to TRBJ1-1, with D perhaps matching TRBD1 (6 bases). The CDR3 is 17 residues long. Trimming left V 7 bases short and J 1 base short, with 22 bases between. Germline loops: CDR1 SEHNR, CDR2 FQNEAQ (reference sequence). The CDR3 region has the DNA TGTGCCAGCACCCCGAGTGGGGACACCGCTACGAACACTGAAGCTTTCTTT. It encodes CASTPSGDTATNTEAFF.

The rearrangement joins TRBV12-2 to TRBJ1-1; the table's D call of TRBD1 was not tested on the DNA. TRBV12-2 is labeled a pseudogene. The CDR3 extends over 14 amino acids. DNA for the CDR3: TGTGCAAGTCGCTTTAAGACAGAGAACACTGAAGCTTTCTTT. It codes for CASRFKTENTEAFF.

A word on this clone: An end of the junction does not agree with germline; a read error may underlie this. The rearrangement uses TRBV7-7 and TRBJ2-5; 9 nucleotides align to TRBD2. The CDR3 covers 15 residues. Germline CDR1 SSHAT, CDR2 FNYEAQ (reference sequence). The CDR3 loop reads CASSPVGGGAETQYF. CDR3 DNA sequence: TGTGCTAGCAGCCCGGTGGGCGGGGGGGCGGAGACCCAGTACTTC. Complete variable domain (other parts from reference TRBV7-7 and TRBJ2-5): GAGVSQSPRYKVTKRGQDVTLRCDPISSHATLYWYQQALGQGPEFLTYFNYEAQPDKSGLPSDRFSAERPEGSISTLTIQRTEQRDSAMYRCASSPVGGGAETQYFGPGTRLLVL.

The V call is TRBV9, the J call TRBJ1-4, with D possibly matching TRBD1 (5 bases). Germline assignment: CDR1 SGDLS and CDR2 YYNGEE. With 7 bases removed from V and 6 bases from J, the gap between germline ends came to 19 bases. The CDR3 length is 15 residues. The CDR3 sequence is CASSSGGGYDEKLFF. In nucleotides, the CDR3 is TGTGCCAGCTCATCGGGGGGAGGATATGATGAAAAACTGTTTTTT.